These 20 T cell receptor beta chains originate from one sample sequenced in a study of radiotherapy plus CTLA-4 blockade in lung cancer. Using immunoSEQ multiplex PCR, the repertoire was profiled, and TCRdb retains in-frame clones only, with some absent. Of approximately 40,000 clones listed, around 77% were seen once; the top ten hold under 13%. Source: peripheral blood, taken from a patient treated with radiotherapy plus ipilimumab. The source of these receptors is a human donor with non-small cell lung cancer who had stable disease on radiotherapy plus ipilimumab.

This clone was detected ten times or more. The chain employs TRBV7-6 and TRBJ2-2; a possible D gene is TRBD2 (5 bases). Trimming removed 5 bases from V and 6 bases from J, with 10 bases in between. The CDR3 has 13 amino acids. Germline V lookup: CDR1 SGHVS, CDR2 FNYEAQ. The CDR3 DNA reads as TGTGCCAGCAGCGGAGACGGGGCCGGGGAGCTGTTTTTT. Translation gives CASSGDGAGELFF.

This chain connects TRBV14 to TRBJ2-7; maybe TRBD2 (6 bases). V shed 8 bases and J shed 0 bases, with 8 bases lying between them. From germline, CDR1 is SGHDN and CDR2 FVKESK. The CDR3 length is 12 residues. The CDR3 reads CASGTFSYEQYF. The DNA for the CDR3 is TGTGCCAGCGGGACTTTCTCCTACGAGCAGTACTTC.

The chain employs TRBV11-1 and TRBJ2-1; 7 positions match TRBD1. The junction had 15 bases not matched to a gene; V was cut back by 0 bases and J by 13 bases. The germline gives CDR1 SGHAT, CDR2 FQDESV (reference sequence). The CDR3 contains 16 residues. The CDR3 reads CASSLATRRIGQVQFF. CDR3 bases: TGTGCCAGCAGCTTAGCCACGCGGCGGATTGGACAGGTCCAGTTCTTC.

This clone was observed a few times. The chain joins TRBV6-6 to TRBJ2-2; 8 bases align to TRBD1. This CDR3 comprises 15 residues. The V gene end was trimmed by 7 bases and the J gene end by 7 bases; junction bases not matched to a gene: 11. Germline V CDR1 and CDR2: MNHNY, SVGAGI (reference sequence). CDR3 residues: CASKPPGQVVGELFF. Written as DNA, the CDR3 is TGTGCCAGCAAACCCCCGGGACAGGTGGTCGGGGAGCTGTTTTTT.

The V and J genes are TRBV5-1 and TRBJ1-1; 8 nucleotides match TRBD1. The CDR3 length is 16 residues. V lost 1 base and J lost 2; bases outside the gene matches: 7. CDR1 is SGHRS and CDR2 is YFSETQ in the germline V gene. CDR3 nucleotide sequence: TGCGCCAGCAGCTTGTTGGCAGACAGGGGTAACACTGAAGCTTTCTTT. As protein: CASSLLADRGNTEAFF.

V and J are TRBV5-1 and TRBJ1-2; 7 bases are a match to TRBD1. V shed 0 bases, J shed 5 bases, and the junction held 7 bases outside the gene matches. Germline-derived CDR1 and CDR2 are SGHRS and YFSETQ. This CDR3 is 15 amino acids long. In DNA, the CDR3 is TGCGCCAGCAGCTTGGTTGGGACAGAAGAATATGGCTACACCTTC. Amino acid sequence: CASSLVGTEEYGYTF.

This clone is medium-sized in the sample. CDR3 coding DNA: TGTGCCAGCAGCTTGAGTAACAGGGACTACGAGCAGTACTTC. Its protein is CASSLSNRDYEQYF. V usage is TRBV5-8 and J usage is TRBJ2-7, with a weak D call TRBD1 (6 bases). Deletions cut 1 base from V and 3 bases from J, with 11 bases between. Germline CDR1 reads SGHTS; CDR2 reads YDEGEE. The CDR3 runs to 14 residues.

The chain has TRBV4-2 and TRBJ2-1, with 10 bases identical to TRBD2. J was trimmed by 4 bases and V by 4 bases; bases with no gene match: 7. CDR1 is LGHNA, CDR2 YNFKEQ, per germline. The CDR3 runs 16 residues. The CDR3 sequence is CASSLGAGGSYNEQFF. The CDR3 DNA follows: TGTGCCAGCAGCCTAGGAGCGGGGGGGTCATACAATGAGCAGTTCTTC.

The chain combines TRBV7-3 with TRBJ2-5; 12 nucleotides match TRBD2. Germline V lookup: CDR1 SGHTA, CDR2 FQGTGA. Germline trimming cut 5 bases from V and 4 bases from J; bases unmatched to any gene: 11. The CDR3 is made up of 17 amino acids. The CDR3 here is CASSPQGLAGGVETQYF. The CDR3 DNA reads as TGTGCCAGCAGCCCCCAGGGACTAGCGGGCGGTGTAGAGACCCAGTACTTC.

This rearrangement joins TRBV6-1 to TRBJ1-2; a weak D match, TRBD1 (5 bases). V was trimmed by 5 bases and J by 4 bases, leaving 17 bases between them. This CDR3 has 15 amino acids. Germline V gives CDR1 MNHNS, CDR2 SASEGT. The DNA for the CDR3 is TGTGCCAGCAGTCTGTGGGGGGATGAAGGCTATGGCTACACCTTC. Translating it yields CASSLWGDEGYGYTF.

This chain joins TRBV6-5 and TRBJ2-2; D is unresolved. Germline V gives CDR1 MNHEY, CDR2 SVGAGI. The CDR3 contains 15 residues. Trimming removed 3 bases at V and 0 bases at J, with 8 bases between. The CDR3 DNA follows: TGTGCCAGCAGTTATGAACAGCCGAACACCGGGGAGCTGTTTTTT. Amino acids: CASSYEQPNTGELFF.

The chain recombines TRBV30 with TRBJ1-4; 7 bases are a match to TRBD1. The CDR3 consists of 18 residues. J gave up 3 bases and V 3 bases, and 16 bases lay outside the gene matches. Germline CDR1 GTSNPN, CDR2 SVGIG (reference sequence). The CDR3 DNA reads TGTGCCTGGAGCACGCAGGGGGGCCGGGCTGCGGCTAATGAAAAACTGTTTTTT. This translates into CAWSTQGGRAAANEKLFF.

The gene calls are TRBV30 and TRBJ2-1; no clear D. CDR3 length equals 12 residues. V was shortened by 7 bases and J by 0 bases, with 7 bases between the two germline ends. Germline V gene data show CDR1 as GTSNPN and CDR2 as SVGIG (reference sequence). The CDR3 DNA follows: TGTGCCTCAAAGAGCTCCTACAATGAGCAGTTCTTC. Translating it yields CASKSSYNEQFF.

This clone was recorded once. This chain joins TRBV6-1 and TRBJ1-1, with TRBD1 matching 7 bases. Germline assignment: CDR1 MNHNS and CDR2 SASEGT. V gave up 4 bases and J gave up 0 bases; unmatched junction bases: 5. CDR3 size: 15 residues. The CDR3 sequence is CASSGGDSLNTEAFF. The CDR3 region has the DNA TGTGCCAGCAGTGGAGGGGACAGCCTGAACACTGAAGCTTTCTTT.

The CDR3 reads CASSLHRGGLSDYGYTF. The CDR3 DNA is TGTGCCAGCAGCTTGCACAGGGGAGGACTTTCGGACTATGGCTACACCTTC. The chain has TRBV5-8 and TRBJ1-2, with TRBD1 matching 7 bases. Germline V gives CDR1 SGHTS, CDR2 YDEGEE. V shed 1 base, J shed 3 bases, and the junction held 12 bases outside the gene matches. The CDR3 extends over 17 amino acids.

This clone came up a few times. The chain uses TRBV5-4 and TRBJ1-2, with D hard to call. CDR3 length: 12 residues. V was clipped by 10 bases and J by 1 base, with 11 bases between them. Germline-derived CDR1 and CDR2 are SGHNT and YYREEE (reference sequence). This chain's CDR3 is CACSEVNYGYTF. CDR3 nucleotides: TGTGCCTGTTCGGAGGTTAACTATGGCTACACCTTC.

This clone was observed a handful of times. Here the CDR3 reads CASSITVETQYF. The CDR3 DNA reads as TGTGCCAGCAGTATAACGGTTGAGACCCAGTACTTC. The J gene is TRBJ2-5, the V gene TRBV6-1, with no clear D. The germline V and J ends were trimmed by 5 bases and 5 bases, with 9 bases remaining between them. The CDR3 length is 12 residues. The germline V gene encodes CDR1 MNHNS and CDR2 SASEGT.

The CDR3 region has the DNA TGTGCCAGCAGTGAACGGGGGGCTGGAGGCTACACCTTC. Its protein product is CASSERGAGGYTF. The chain has TRBV2 and TRBJ1-2, with D maybe TRBD1 (6 bases). The germline V gene encodes CDR1 SNHLY and CDR2 FYNNEI. The CDR3 length is 13 residues. Trimming pared 2 bases from V and 8 bases from J, leaving 12 bases between.

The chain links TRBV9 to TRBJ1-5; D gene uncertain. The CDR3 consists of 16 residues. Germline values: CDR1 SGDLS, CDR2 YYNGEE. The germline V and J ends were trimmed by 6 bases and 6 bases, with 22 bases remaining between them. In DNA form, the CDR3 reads TGTGCCAGCAACCCCCACGGCCGGGAATACGGTCAGCCCCAGCATTTT. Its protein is CASNPHGREYGQPQHF.

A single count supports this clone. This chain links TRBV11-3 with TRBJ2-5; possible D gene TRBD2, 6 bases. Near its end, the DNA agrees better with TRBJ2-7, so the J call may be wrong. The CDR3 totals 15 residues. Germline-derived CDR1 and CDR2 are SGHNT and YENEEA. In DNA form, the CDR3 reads TGTGCCAGCAGCTTAGGCGCGGGGTTAGGCTACGAGCAGTACTTC. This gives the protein CASSLGAGLGYEQYF.